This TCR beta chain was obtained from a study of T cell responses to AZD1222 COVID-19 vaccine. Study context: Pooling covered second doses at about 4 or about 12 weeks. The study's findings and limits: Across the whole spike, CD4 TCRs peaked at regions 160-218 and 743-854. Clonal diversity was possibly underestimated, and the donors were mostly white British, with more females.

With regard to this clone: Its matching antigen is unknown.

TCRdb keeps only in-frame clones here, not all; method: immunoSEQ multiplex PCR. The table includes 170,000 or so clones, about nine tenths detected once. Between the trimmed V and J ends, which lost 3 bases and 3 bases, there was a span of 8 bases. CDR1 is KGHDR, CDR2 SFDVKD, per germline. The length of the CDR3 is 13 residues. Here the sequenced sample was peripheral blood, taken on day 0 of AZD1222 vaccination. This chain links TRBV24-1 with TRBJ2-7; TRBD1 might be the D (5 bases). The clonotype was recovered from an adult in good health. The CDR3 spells CATSDTDSYEQYF. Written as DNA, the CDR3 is TGTGCCACCAGTGATACTGACAGCTACGAGCAGTACTTC.